The rows below give T cell receptor beta chains drawn from one sample of a study of chemoradiotherapy in HPV16-positive cancers. TCRdb's table, derived via immunoSEQ multiplex PCR, lists solely in-frame clones and lacks some. The table has 15,000 to 20,000 clones, about two thirds seen once; the top ten hold less than 10%. The sequences come from tumor tissue, collected from a patient who underwent chemoradiotherapy. The receptors come from a human donor with HPV-associated anogenital cancer. Each CDR3 is given with its conserved first and last residue.

v_call	cdr3_length	j_call	cdr3_aa
TRBV12-5	15	TRBJ2-1	CASGGAYTPGYEQFF
TRBV19	12	TRBJ2-5	CASSPTADTQYF
TRBV19	14	TRBJ2-7	CASRTLDPPYEQYF
TRBV6-6	15	TRBJ1-2	CASSLPTKVNYGYTF
TRBV28	14	TRBJ2-3	CASTWLGGTDTQYF
TRBV19	15	TRBJ1-2	CASTFLGTENYGYTF
TRBV7-3	16	TRBJ1-2	CASSPGTGSGSGGYTF
TRBV6-6	15	TRBJ2-1	CASSYAPKESIEQFF
TRBV29-1	14	TRBJ1-1	CSVEDRQLNTEAFF
TRBV30	14	TRBJ2-3	CAWTSTYRADTQYF
TRBV4-1	17	TRBJ1-4	CASSQEGSPRGNEKLFF
TRBV30	13	TRBJ1-2	CAWTVGQGNGYTF
TRBV2	14	TRBJ2-2	CASSGPATTGELFF
TRBV5-1	16	TRBJ1-3	CASSLEQGGFGNTIYF
TRBV12-5	16	TRBJ2-1	CASGSSGGSFPNEQFF
TRBV5-1	15	TRBJ2-1	CASSYTSGTYNEQFF
TRBV20-1	11	TRBJ1-2	CSAAELGGYTF
TRBV4-2	17	TRBJ2-3	CASSQDLRGAEIDTQYF
TRBV27	14	TRBJ2-7	CASSPLDSSYEQYF
TRBV9	14	TRBJ1-5	CASSPQGDNQPQHF
TRBV18	15	TRBJ2-5	CASSPPSGTGETQYF
TRBV5-1	15	TRBJ1-4	CASSIQGQMNEKLFF
TRBV5-1	14	TRBJ1-2	CASSLTAGSQGYTF
TRBV13	17	TRBJ1-4	CASSLGLVTGNNEKLFF
TRBV27	16	TRBJ2-7	CASPAGLGQASYEQYF
TRBV7-8	15	TRBJ1-5	CASSRTRTGGSVQHF
TRBV4-1	14	TRBJ2-3	CASSQDQGWDTQYF
TRBV27	18	TRBJ2-3	CASSFGGLVTSSSDTQYF
TRBV5-1	14	TRBJ1-4	CASSSRGGGEKLFF
TRBV11-3	15	TRBJ2-6	CASSLGNAGANVLTF
TRBV7-8	13	TRBJ2-5	CASSQRAPETQYF
TRBV2	11	TRBJ1-1	CAIRGYTEAFF
TRBV28	15	TRBJ1-5	CASSPRQGGNQPQHF
TRBV5-1	13	TRBJ1-3	CASSLETGNTIYF
TRBV10-3	16	TRBJ2-3	CASSEGTSGDTDTQYF
TRBV11-1	16	TRBJ1-3	CASSLAGTISGNTIYF
TRBV7-2	15	TRBJ2-7	CASSFKRSESYEQYF
TRBV7-3	13	TRBJ1-1	CASSSQGDTEAFF
TRBV11-1	13	TRBJ2-1	CASSLLREDEQFF
TRBV18	15	TRBJ1-4	CASSPNRDANEKLFF